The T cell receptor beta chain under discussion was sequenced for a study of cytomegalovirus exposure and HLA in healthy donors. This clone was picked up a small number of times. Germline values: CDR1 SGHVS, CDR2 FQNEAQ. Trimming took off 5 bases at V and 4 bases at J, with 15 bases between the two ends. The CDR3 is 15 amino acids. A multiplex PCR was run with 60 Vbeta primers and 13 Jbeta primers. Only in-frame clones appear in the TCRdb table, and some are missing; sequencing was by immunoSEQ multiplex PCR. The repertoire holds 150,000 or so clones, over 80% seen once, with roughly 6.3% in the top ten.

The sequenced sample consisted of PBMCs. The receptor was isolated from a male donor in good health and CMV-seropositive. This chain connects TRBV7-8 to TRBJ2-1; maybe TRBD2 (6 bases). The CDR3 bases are TGTGCCAGCAGCCGGGGCGGGGCGGGGTACAATGAGCAGTTCTTC. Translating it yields CASSRGGAGYNEQFF.